The clone carrying this TCR beta chain has just one count. Assay used: immunoSEQ multiplex PCR; TCRdb lists only in-frame clones, some missing. The repertoire has about 160,000 clones, approximately 94% of them found once; the top ten carry less than 15%. The sample belongs to a study of control samples from healthy donors and cancer patients. V lost 5 bases and J lost 0; bases outside the gene matches: 17. Germline CDR1 and CDR2: LNHNV and YYDKDF (reference sequence). This CDR3 spans 19 amino acids. This chain joins TRBV15 and TRBJ2-7; 9 bases are shared with TRBD1. Sequencing was performed on PBMCs. This receptor was taken from a man aged 55 to 70 with colorectal cancer. As DNA, the CDR3 is TGTGCCACCAGCTCATACGCTATGCCGGGACAGGGATCCTCCTACGAGCAGTACTTC. Amino acid sequence: CATSSYAMPGQGSSYEQYF.